This T cell receptor (beta chain) appears in the sequencing data of a study of cytomegalovirus exposure and HLA in healthy donors. The PCR had 60 Vbeta and 13 Jbeta primers. Sequenced by immunoSEQ multiplex PCR; TCRdb stores in-frame clones only, minus some. The data contain about 140,000 clones, around 77% of them seen just once; the ten biggest clones take up under 2.5%. The CDR3 runs 15 residues. Per the germline V gene, CDR1 is SGHAT and CDR2 is FQNNGV. The V gene lost 1 base and the J gene lost 8 bases, with 14 bases spanning the gap. This chain links TRBV11-2 with TRBJ2-2; a possible D gene is TRBD1 (6 bases). The specimen was PBMCs. The clonotype comes from a man aged 25-40 years in good health and CMV-seronegative. As DNA, the CDR3 is TGTGCCAGCAGCTTAGGGTGGACAGACAGGGGGGAGCTGTTTTTT. The encoded protein is CASSLGWTDRGELFF.